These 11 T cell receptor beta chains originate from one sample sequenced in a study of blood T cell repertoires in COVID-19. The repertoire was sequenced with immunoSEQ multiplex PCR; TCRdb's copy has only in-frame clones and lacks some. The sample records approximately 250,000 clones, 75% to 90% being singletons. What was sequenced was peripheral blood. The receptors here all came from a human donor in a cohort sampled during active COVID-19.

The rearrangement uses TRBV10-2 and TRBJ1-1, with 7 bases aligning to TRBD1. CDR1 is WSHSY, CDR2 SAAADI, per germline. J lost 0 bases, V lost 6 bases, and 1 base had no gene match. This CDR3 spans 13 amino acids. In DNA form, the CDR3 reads TGCGCCAGCAGACAGGGGATGAACACTGAAGCTTTCTTT. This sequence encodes CASRQGMNTEAFF.

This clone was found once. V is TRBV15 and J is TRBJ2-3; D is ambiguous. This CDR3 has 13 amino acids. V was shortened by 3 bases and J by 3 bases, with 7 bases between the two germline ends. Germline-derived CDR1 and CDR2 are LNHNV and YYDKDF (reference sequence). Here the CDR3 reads CATSSRDTDTQYF. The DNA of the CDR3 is TGTGCCACCAGCAGCCGAGATACAGATACGCAGTATTTT.

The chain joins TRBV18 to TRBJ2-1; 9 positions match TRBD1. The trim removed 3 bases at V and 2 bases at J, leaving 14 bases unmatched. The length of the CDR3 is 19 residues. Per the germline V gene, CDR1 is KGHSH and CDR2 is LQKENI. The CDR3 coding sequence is TGTGCCAGCTCACCTTCTCCAAATCGGGGACAGGGCCCCTACAATGAGCAGTTCTTC. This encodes CASSPSPNRGQGPYNEQFF.

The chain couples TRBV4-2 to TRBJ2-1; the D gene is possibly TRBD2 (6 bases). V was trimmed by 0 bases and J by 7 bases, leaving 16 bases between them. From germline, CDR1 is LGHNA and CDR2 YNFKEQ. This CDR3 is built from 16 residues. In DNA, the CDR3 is TGTGCCAGCAGCCAAGATAGGAGGAGACGGGGGAATGAGCAGTTCTTC. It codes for CASSQDRRRRGNEQFF.

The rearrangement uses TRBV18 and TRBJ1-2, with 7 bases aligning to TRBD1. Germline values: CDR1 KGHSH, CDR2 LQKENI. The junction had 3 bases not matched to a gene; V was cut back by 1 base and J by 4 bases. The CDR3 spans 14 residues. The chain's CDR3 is CASSPQAGGYGYTF. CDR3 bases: TGTGCCAGCTCACCACAAGCAGGGGGCTATGGCTACACCTTC.

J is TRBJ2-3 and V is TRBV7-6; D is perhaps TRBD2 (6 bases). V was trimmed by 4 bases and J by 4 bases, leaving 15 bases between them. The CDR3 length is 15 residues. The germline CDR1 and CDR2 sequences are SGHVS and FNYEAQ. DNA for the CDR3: TGTGCCAGCAGCTGGGCAGAGGAGCGGGCAGATACGCAGTATTTT. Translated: CASSWAEERADTQYF.

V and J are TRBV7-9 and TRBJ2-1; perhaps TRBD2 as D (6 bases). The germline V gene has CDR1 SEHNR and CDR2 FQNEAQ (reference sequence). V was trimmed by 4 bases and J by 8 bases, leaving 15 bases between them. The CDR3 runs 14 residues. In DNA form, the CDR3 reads TGTGCCAGCAGCTACCCGGGGGTGGAGGATGAGCAGTTCTTC. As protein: CASSYPGVEDEQFF.

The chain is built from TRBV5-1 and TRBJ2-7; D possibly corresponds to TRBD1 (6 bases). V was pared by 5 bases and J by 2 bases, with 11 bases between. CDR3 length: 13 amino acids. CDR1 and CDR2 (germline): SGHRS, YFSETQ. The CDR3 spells CASSRDTPYEQYF. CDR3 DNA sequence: TGCGCCAGCAGTCGGGACACCCCCTACGAGCAGTACTTC.

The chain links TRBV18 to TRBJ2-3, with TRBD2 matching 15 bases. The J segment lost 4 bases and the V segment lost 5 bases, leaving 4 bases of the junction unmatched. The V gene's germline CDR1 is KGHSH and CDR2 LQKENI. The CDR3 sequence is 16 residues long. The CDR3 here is CASSSGTSGRPDTQYF. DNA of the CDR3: TGTGCCAGCTCAAGTGGGACTAGCGGGAGGCCAGATACGCAGTATTTT.

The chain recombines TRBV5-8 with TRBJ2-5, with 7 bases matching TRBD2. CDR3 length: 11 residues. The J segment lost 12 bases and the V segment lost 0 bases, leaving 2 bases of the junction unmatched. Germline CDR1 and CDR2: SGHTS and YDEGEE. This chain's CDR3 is CASSLGLAKYF. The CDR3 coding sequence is TGTGCCAGCAGCTTGGGACTAGCAAAGTACTTC. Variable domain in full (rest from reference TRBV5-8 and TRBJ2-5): EAGVTQSPTHLIKTRGQQATLRCSPISGHTSVYWYQQALGLGLQFLLWYDEGEERNRGNFPPRFSGRQFPNYSSELNVNALELEDSALYLCASSLGLAKYFGPGTRLLVL.

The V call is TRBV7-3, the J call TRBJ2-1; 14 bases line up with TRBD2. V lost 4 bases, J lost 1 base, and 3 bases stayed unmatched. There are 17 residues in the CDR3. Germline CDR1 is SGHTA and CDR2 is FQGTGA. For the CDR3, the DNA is TGTGCCAGCAGCTCGACTAGCGGGAGGGAGTCCTACAATGAGCAGTTCTTC. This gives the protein CASSSTSGRESYNEQFF. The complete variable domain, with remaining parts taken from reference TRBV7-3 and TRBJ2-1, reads GAGVSQTPSNKVTEKGKYVELRCDPISGHTALYWYRQSLGQGPEFLIYFQGTGAADDSGLPNDRFFAVRPEGSVSTLKIQRTERGDSAVYLCASSSTSGRESYNEQFFGPGTRLTVL.